This entry lists 3 T cell receptor beta chains sequenced from one sample in a study of cytomegalovirus exposure and HLA in healthy donors. The primer mix had 60 Vbeta and 13 Jbeta primers. Generated by immunoSEQ multiplex PCR, the TCRdb table keeps only in-frame clones and is missing some. Counted here are 120,000 or so clones, 80% occurring once; the ten biggest clones make up approximately 9%. The specimen sequenced was PBMCs. Receptor source: a man in his thirties or forties in good health and CMV-seropositive.

The rearrangement uses TRBV6-5 and TRBJ2-1, with 12 nucleotides matching TRBD2. CDR1 is MNHEY and CDR2 is SVGAGI in the germline V gene. Losses at the gene ends were 7 bases for V and 7 bases for J; bases not matched to a gene: 8. The CDR3 is made up of 15 amino acids. This CDR3 reads CASKHTSGGLNEQFF. The CDR3 nucleotides are TGTGCCAGCAAGCACACTAGCGGGGGGCTAAATGAGCAGTTCTTC.

This clone has just one count. The V and J genes are TRBV13 and TRBJ2-3; 8 bases line up with TRBD1. V was pared by 2 bases and J by 1 base, with 2 bases of the junction left unmatched. Per the germline V gene, CDR1 is PRHDT and CDR2 is FYEKMQ (reference sequence). The CDR3 loop spans 15 amino acids. DNA for the CDR3: TGTGCCAGCAGCTTAACGGGACAGGGCACAGATACGCAGTATTTT. The encoded protein is CASSLTGQGTDTQYF.

This rearrangement joins TRBV27 to TRBJ2-7, with TRBD1 matching 7 bases. The germline gives CDR1 MNHEY, CDR2 SMNVEV (reference sequence). V trimming: 6 bases; J trimming: 0 bases; junction bases outside the gene matches: 8. The CDR3 has 15 amino acids. The CDR3 protein is CASRDRVLSSYEQYF. The CDR3 DNA is TGTGCCAGCAGAGACAGGGTGCTAAGCTCCTACGAGCAGTACTTC.